This TCR beta chain was captured in a study of a mutant IDH1 vaccine in newly diagnosed glioma. Study-level information: Sex among treated patients split about 62% male, 37.5% female; mean age was roughly 42 years. The earlier regimen, radiotherapy, temozolomide, or both, was most often both. The study's findings and limits: There were vaccine-induced immune responses in around 93% of the patients.

Clones were read by immunoSEQ multiplex PCR, and TCRdb kept only the in-frame ones, dropping some. This table holds roughly 16,000 clones, about 80% found once. Per germline, CDR1 MDHEN and CDR2 SYDVKM. V was trimmed by 5 bases and J by 1 base, leaving 18 bases between them. This CDR3 has 16 residues. A note on this clone: The antigen remains undetermined.

Time point: baseline, week 1 (first vaccination visit). The treatment was: pre-vaccination baseline after standard-of-care therapy. The donors had new WHO grade 3 or 4 astrocytomas; these were IDH1-mutant and ATRX-lost. The sequence was obtained from a man aged 40-49 years with glioma. This chain uses TRBV28 with TRBJ2-7; a weak D match, TRBD2 (5 bases). The sequencing here drew on PBMCs, taken from a glioma patient treated with radiotherapy, temozolomide or both. The CDR3 sequence is CASSPGGAAGSYEQYV. Here the CDR3 DNA reads TGTGCCAGCAGTCCCGGTGGAGCGGCGGGTTCCTACGAGCAGTACGTC.